These T cell receptor beta chains were read from a single sample in a study of shared clonotypes between healthy human individuals. Produced via immunoSEQ multiplex PCR; TCRdb's table is partial and in-frame only. The sample has fewer than 850,000 clones, around 96% seen once. Material: naive CD8+ T cells sorted from blood. The receptors stem from a man aged 25-40 years in good health. Each CDR3 is given with its conserved first and last residue. The order of the fields is J gene, D gene, V gene, clone size, CDR3 DNA, CDR3 protein. The D gene is left open where the match is weak. The size entry is marked missing in some rows and otherwise reads once, few, many or a size class.

J: TRBJ2-7; D: NA; V: TRBV9; size: NA; DNA: TGTGCCAGCAGCGTAGGGGCGGGCTACGAGCAGTACTTC; CDR3: CASSVGAGYEQYF
J: TRBJ2-1; D: NA; V: TRBV4-3; size: NA; DNA: TGCGCCAGCAGCCCTTGGAGAGGTGGTAATGAGCAGTTCTTC; CDR3: CASSPWRGGNEQFF
J: TRBJ1-5; D: NA; V: TRBV6-5; size: NA; DNA: TGTGCCAGCAGTTACTCTGGCAGTAATCAGCCCCAGCATTTT; CDR3: CASSYSGSNQPQHF
J: TRBJ2-7; D: NA; V: TRBV7-6; size: NA; DNA: TGTGCCAGCAGCTCAAACCTCGTAGTAGCGGAACGTTACGAGCAGTACTTC; CDR3: CASSSNLVVAERYEQYF
J: TRBJ1-5; D: TRBD1; V: TRBV4-1; size: once; DNA: TGCGCCAGCAGCCCCGGACAGGGGGTACAGCCCCAGCATTTT; CDR3: CASSPGQGVQPQHF
J: TRBJ1-1; D: NA; V: TRBV7-6; size: NA; DNA: TGTGCCAGCAGCTTAGGTGAGGGGCCATACACTGAAGCTTTCTTT; CDR3: CASSLGEGPYTEAFF
J: TRBJ2-7; D: NA; V: TRBV10-2; size: NA; DNA: TGCGCCAGCAGTGAGTGGGCGGAGAGCTCCTACGAGCAGTACTTC; CDR3: CASSEWAESSYEQYF
J: TRBJ2-2; D: NA; V: TRBV9; size: few; DNA: TGTGCCAGCAGCGTAGGCAGGGTCACCGGGGAGCTGTTTTTT; CDR3: CASSVGRVTGELFF
J: TRBJ2-3; D: TRBD2; V: TRBV7-8; size: NA; DNA: TGTGCCAGCAGCTCTTTAGCGGGAGGAAACACAGATACGCAGTATTTT; CDR3: CASSSLAGGNTDTQYF
J: TRBJ2-7; D: NA; V: TRBV14; size: once; DNA: TGTGCCAGCAGCCAAGCCGCGGCGGTTGGGCCCTACGAGCAGTACTTC; CDR3: CASSQAAAVGPYEQYF
J: TRBJ2-3; D: NA; V: TRBV7-8; size: once; DNA: TGTGCCAGCAGCTTACATAAAGGCGACCCTAGCACAGATACGCAGTATTTT; CDR3: CASSLHKGDPSTDTQYF
J: TRBJ2-3; D: TRBD2; V: TRBV11-2; size: NA; DNA: TGTGCCAGCAGCCAGCCAACTAGCGCCACTAGCACAGATACGCAGTATTTT; CDR3: CASSQPTSATSTDTQYF
J: TRBJ2-7; D: NA; V: TRBV11-3; size: NA; DNA: TGTGCCAGCAGCTTGGGTTTCCTGCCGGGGGAGCAGTACTTC; CDR3: CASSLGFLPGEQYF
J: TRBJ2-7; D: NA; V: TRBV11-2; size: NA; DNA: TGTGCCAGCAGCCTAATAGCCGGCTCCTACGAGCAGTACTTC; CDR3: CASSLIAGSYEQYF
J: TRBJ2-2; D: TRBD1; V: TRBV5-1; size: NA; DNA: TGCGCCAGCAGCAATGTCGGGACAGCCTCCTTTAACGGGGAGCTGTTTTTT; CDR3: CASSNVGTASFNGELFF
J: TRBJ1-5; D: NA; V: TRBV25-1; size: NA; DNA: TGTGCCAGCAGTGACACGGGGATACGGCAGCCCCAGCATTTT; CDR3: CASSDTGIRQPQHF
J: TRBJ1-1; D: NA; V: TRBV5-1; size: NA; DNA: TGCGCCAGCAGCTTGGCCGGGGGGAACACTGAAGCTTTCTTT; CDR3: CASSLAGGNTEAFF
J: TRBJ2-3; D: TRBD2; V: TRBV6-1; size: NA; DNA: TGTGCCAGCAGTGAATTGCTAGCGGGGAGCACAGATACGCAGTATTTT; CDR3: CASSELLAGSTDTQYF
J: TRBJ2-1; D: NA; V: TRBV10-2; size: NA; DNA: TGCGCCAGCCGTCGAGGAGTCGGCTTTAACAATGAGCAGTTCTTC; CDR3: CASRRGVGFNNEQFF
J: TRBJ1-5; D: TRBD1; V: TRBV6-5; size: once; DNA: TGTGCCAGCAGTCCTACCGGGACAGGGATTCAGCCCCAGCATTTT; CDR3: CASSPTGTGIQPQHF
J: TRBJ1-4; D: NA; V: TRBV5-1; size: NA; DNA: TGCGCCAGCAGCTTGGGGGCAGATTTATATGAAAAACTGTTTTTT; CDR3: CASSLGADLYEKLFF
J: TRBJ2-1; D: TRBD2; V: TRBV6-1; size: NA; DNA: TGTGCCAGCAGTGAATCTCCGATAGCGGGAGGGCCTGGTGAGCAGTTCTTC; CDR3: CASSESPIAGGPGEQFF
J: TRBJ2-7; D: NA; V: TRBV5-4; size: NA; DNA: TGTGCCAGCAGCTTGCCAAACGAGCAGGCAAAGCAGTACTTC; CDR3: CASSLPNEQAKQYF
J: TRBJ2-1; D: NA; V: TRBV4-1; size: NA; DNA: TGCGCCAGCAGCCAAGTTTGGGCGGATGAGCAGTTCTTC; CDR3: CASSQVWADEQFF
J: TRBJ2-7; D: NA; V: TRBV7-9; size: NA; DNA: TGTGCCAGCAGCCCCGCACAGGGATTGAATGAGCAGTACTTC; CDR3: CASSPAQGLNEQYF
J: TRBJ2-5; D: TRBD2; V: TRBV27; size: few; DNA: TGTGCCAGCAGTTTAGTAGCGGGAGGGCCTTTTGGTGAGACCCAGTACTTC; CDR3: CASSLVAGGPFGETQYF
J: TRBJ2-1; D: NA; V: TRBV5-1; size: once; DNA: TGCGCCAGCAGATGGGGACGCAATGAGCAGTTCTTC; CDR3: CASRWGRNEQFF
J: TRBJ2-5; D: TRBD1; V: TRBV11-2; size: once; DNA: TGTGCCAGCAGCTTAGCCGGGACAGGGGGTCGAGAGACCCAGTACTTC; CDR3: CASSLAGTGGRETQYF
J: TRBJ1-5; D: TRBD1; V: TRBV30; size: once; DNA: TGTGCCTGGAGTATACGACAGGGGGCACGTCATGGAAGCAATCAGCCCCAGCATTTT; CDR3: CAWSIRQGARHGSNQPQHF
J: TRBJ2-1; D: NA; V: TRBV6-6; size: NA; DNA: TGTGCCAGCAGTTTGAGTCACATCGAACCGAACAATGAGCAGTTCTTC; CDR3: CASSLSHIEPNNEQFF
J: TRBJ2-1; D: NA; V: TRBV7-9; size: NA; DNA: TGTGCCAGCAGCTTGCCTGAGCAGTTCTTC; CDR3: CASSLPEQFF